This TCR beta chain is from a study of T cells after posttransplantation cyclophosphamide. Study conclusions and caveats: TRB clonality was highly associated with recipient CMV seropositivity and reactivation. Blood and skin or GI T cell repertoires showed limited TRB overlap.

This clone showed up many times. Its antigen is still unknown. Germline trimming cut 6 bases from V and 8 bases from J; bases unmatched to any gene: 7. CDR3 length equals 14 residues. CDR1 is MNHNY, CDR2 SVGAGI, per germline (reference sequence). Clones were sequenced by immunoSEQ multiplex PCR, and TCRdb holds only the in-frame ones, with some missing. The sample holds 20,000 to 30,000 clones, and no clone turns up only once. This clonotype originated in a man aged 50 to 59 in good health, CMV-negative, and a related stem cell transplant donor. Material: PBMCs. V gene TRBV6-6 combines with J gene TRBJ2-2; 9 nucleotides line up with TRBD1. CDR3 sequence: CASRGTGSIGELFF. DNA for the CDR3: TGTGCCAGCAGAGGGACAGGGAGCATTGGGGAGCTGTTTTTT.